These T cell receptor beta chains were read from a single sample in a study of blood T cell repertoires in COVID-19. This table comes from immunoSEQ multiplex PCR, and its TCRdb copy is limited to in-frame clones, with some not included. Of about 320,000 clones in the sample, 65% to 90% were seen once. Source material: PBMCs or T cells enriched from blood (not recorded which). Receptors originate from a young woman who had recovered from COVID-19. Both conserved end residues are part of each CDR3. D genes are given only for firm matches. Size tells how often a clone was seen (once, few, many) or the class of an expanded clone, and some rows leave it out.

J: TRBJ2-1
V: TRBV3-1/TRBV3-2
D: TRBD1
size: .
CDR3: CASSLLSGGNEQFF
DNA: TGTGCCAGCAGCCTTCTCTCAGGGGGTAATGAGCAGTTCTTC

J: TRBJ1-2
V: TRBV7-2
D: .
size: once
CDR3: CASSWTYDGYTF
DNA: TGTGCCAGCAGCTGGACATATGATGGCTACACCTTC

J: TRBJ1-6
V: TRBV2
D: .
size: .
CDR3: CASSWTDSPLHF
DNA: TGTGCCAGCAGTTGGACAGATTCACCCCTCCACTTT

J: TRBJ2-7
V: TRBV5-1
D: TRBD2
size: .
CDR3: CASSSTLAGGSEQYF
DNA: TGCGCCAGCAGCTCCACACTAGCGGGAGGATCCGAGCAGTACTTC

J: TRBJ1-2
V: TRBV7-2
D: TRBD1
size: .
CDR3: CASSSDREYGYTF
DNA: TGTGCCAGCAGTTCGGACAGGGAATATGGCTACACCTTC

J: TRBJ1-1
V: TRBV19
D: .
size: .
CDR3: CASSIGRAITEAFF
DNA: TGTGCCAGTAGTATAGGCAGGGCCATCACTGAAGCTTTCTTT

J: TRBJ1-1
V: TRBV2
D: TRBD1
size: once
CDR3: CASSDLQGVGEAFF
DNA: TGTGCCAGCAGTGACCTACAGGGGGTGGGCGAAGCTTTCTTT

J: TRBJ1-2
V: TRBV19
D: .
size: .
CDR3: CASRIVRGHGPDTAKRPNYGYTF
DNA: TGTGCCAGCCGTATTGTCCGGGGACACGGCCCCGACACGGCAAAACGTCCTAACTATGGCTACACCTTC

J: TRBJ2-7
V: TRBV12-3/TRBV12-4
D: .
size: .
CDR3: CASSWEISYEQYF
DNA: TGTGCCAGCAGTTGGGAGATATCCTACGAGCAGTACTTC

J: TRBJ1-3
V: TRBV18
D: .
size: .
CDR3: CASSPSTGPYSGNTIYF
DNA: TGTGCCAGCTCACCTTCAACAGGCCCTTACTCTGGAAACACCATATATTTT

J: TRBJ2-7
V: TRBV28
D: .
size: few
CDR3: CASSLSQGNHEQYF
DNA: TGTGCCAGCAGTTTAAGTCAGGGGAACCACGAGCAGTACTTC

J: TRBJ1-5
V: TRBV28
D: TRBD1
size: .
CDR3: CASSLTGGGQPQHF
DNA: TGTGCCAGCAGCCTCACAGGGGGTGGTCAGCCCCAGCATTTT

J: TRBJ1-5
V: TRBV28
D: .
size: .
CDR3: CASSFRQPQHF
DNA: TGTGCCAGCAGTTTCCGTCAGCCCCAGCATTTT

J: TRBJ1-2
V: TRBV6-5
D: TRBD1
size: .
CDR3: CASSRTGFNYGYTF
DNA: TGTGCCAGCAGTCGGACAGGGTTTAACTATGGCTACACCTTC

J: TRBJ1-1
V: TRBV5-1
D: .
size: .
CDR3: CASSLEGAEAFF
DNA: TGCGCCAGCAGCTTGGAGGGGGCTGAAGCTTTCTTT

J: TRBJ1-2
V: TRBV7-9
D: .
size: .
CDR3: CASSLGARDNYGYTF
DNA: TGTGCCAGCAGCTTAGGGGCCAGGGATAACTATGGCTACACCTTC

J: TRBJ2-1
V: TRBV7-8
D: TRBD2
size: .
CDR3: CASSLARGGLGNEQFF
DNA: TGTGCCAGCAGCTTAGCTCGGGGGGGCCTTGGCAATGAGCAGTTCTTC

J: TRBJ2-1
V: TRBV9
D: .
size: .
CDR3: CASSRASAGNEQFF
DNA: TGTGCCAGCTCTAGGGCTAGTGCGGGCAATGAGCAGTTCTTC

J: TRBJ2-7
V: TRBV9
D: .
size: .
CDR3: CASLGPVRAPYEQYF
DNA: TGTGCCAGCCTTGGTCCGGTCAGGGCCCCCTACGAGCAGTACTTC

J: TRBJ2-2
V: TRBV6-4
D: .
size: .
CDR3: CASSDLDTGELFF
DNA: TGTGCCAGCAGTGACCTAGACACCGGGGAGCTGTTTTTT

J: TRBJ1-5
V: TRBV5-8
D: TRBD1
size: .
CDR3: CASRYTYRGPSQPQHF
DNA: TGTGCCAGCAGATACACATACAGGGGGCCAAGTCAGCCCCAGCATTTT

J: TRBJ2-7
V: TRBV9
D: .
size: .
CDR3: CASSVVETGVDEQYF
DNA: TGTGCCAGCAGCGTAGTTGAAACGGGAGTAGACGAGCAGTACTTC

J: TRBJ1-1
V: TRBV6-5
D: .
size: once
CDR3: CASSPGQLAEAFF
DNA: TGTGCCAGCAGCCCGGGACAACTTGCCGAAGCTTTCTTT

J: TRBJ1-2
V: TRBV12-3/TRBV12-4
D: .
size: .
CDR3: CASSSGLLGYTF
DNA: TGTGCCAGCAGTTCAGGGCTCTTGGGCTACACCTTC

J: TRBJ2-1
V: TRBV11-2
D: .
size: .
CDR3: CASSRLINEQFF
DNA: TGTGCCAGCAGCCGTCTAATTAATGAGCAGTTCTTC

J: TRBJ2-1
V: TRBV5-1
D: TRBD1
size: .
CDR3: CASSLAGTGYNEQFF
DNA: TGCGCCAGCAGCTTGGCTGGGACAGGCTACAATGAGCAGTTCTTC

J: TRBJ1-5
V: TRBV7-8
D: .
size: .
CDR3: CASSLGLSGNNQPQHF
DNA: TGTGCCAGCAGCTTAGGTTTGTCAGGGAACAATCAGCCCCAGCATTTT

J: TRBJ2-7
V: TRBV30
D: .
size: .
CDR3: CAWSVGSNYEQYF
DNA: TGTGCCTGGAGTGTTGGGAGCAACTACGAGCAGTACTTC

J: TRBJ1-5
V: TRBV5-1
D: .
size: .
CDR3: CASSLVGGNQPQHF
DNA: TGCGCCAGCAGCTTGGTCGGGGGGAATCAGCCCCAGCATTTT

J: TRBJ1-1
V: TRBV7-9
D: TRBD1
size: .
CDR3: CASSRMGQGAGRTEAFF
DNA: TGTGCCAGCAGCCGGATGGGACAGGGGGCAGGTAGGACTGAAGCTTTCTTT

J: TRBJ1-5
V: TRBV4-2
D: .
size: .
CDR3: CASSQEGGGPQHF
DNA: TGTGCCAGCAGCCAAGAGGGAGGGGGGCCCCAGCATTTT

J: TRBJ2-4
V: TRBV7-9
D: TRBD2
size: .
CDR3: CAVSGGLGNIQYF
DNA: TGTGCCGTCAGCGGGGGGCTAGGGAACATTCAGTACTTC

J: TRBJ2-3
V: TRBV9
D: .
size: .
CDR3: CASSVGLSGVTDTQYF
DNA: TGTGCCAGCAGCGTAGGTCTTTCTGGAGTAACAGATACGCAGTATTTT

J: TRBJ2-3
V: TRBV30
D: .
size: .
CDR3: CAWRVGGGHPDTQYF
DNA: TGTGCCTGGAGAGTAGGGGGGGGGCACCCAGATACGCAGTATTTT

J: TRBJ2-3
V: TRBV6-2/TRBV6-3
D: .
size: few
CDR3: CASSSGTFTDTQYF
DNA: TGTGCCAGCAGTTCTGGGACTTTCACAGATACGCAGTATTTT

J: TRBJ1-2
V: TRBV6-5
D: TRBD1
size: .
CDR3: CASSQPGQANYGYTF
DNA: TGTGCCAGCAGTCAACCGGGACAGGCAAACTATGGCTACACCTTC

J: TRBJ2-7
V: TRBV3-1/TRBV3-2
D: TRBD1
size: .
CDR3: CASSQVGTASYEQYF
DNA: TGTGCCAGCAGCCAGGTCGGGACAGCCTCCTACGAGCAGTACTTC

J: TRBJ1-6
V: TRBV5-8
D: .
size: .
CDR3: CASSLDGAPSNNSPLHF
DNA: TGTGCCAGCAGCTTGGATGGGGCTCCGAGCAATAATTCACCCCTCCACTTT

J: TRBJ1-1
V: TRBV6-5
D: TRBD1
size: once
CDR3: CACRTGHTEAFF
DNA: TGTGCCTGCAGGACAGGGCACACTGAAGCTTTCTTT

J: TRBJ1-5
V: TRBV5-6
D: TRBD1
size: .
CDR3: CASSYSRDRGWGNQPQHF
DNA: TGTGCCAGCAGTTATTCCCGGGACAGGGGTTGGGGCAATCAGCCCCAGCATTTT

J: TRBJ2-1
V: TRBV5-6
D: .
size: .
CDR3: CASSLRGIVYNEQFF
DNA: TGTGCCAGCAGCTTAAGAGGGATTGTCTACAATGAGCAGTTCTTC

J: TRBJ2-1
V: TRBV18
D: .
size: .
CDR3: CASSPPASPNEQFF
DNA: TGTGCCAGCTCACCACCAGCTAGTCCTAATGAGCAGTTCTTC

J: TRBJ1-6
V: TRBV4-1
D: TRBD1
size: .
CDR3: CASSQVFDRGDSPLHF
DNA: TGCGCCAGCAGCCAAGTCTTCGACAGGGGGGACTCACCCCTCCACTTT

J: TRBJ2-5
V: TRBV30
D: .
size: .
CDR3: CAWERGGETQYF
DNA: TGTGCCTGGGAAAGAGGGGGAGAGACCCAGTACTTC

J: TRBJ1-1
V: TRBV2
D: .
size: .
CDR3: CASSVAGAGTEAFF
DNA: TGTGCCAGCAGTGTGGCAGGGGCGGGTACTGAAGCTTTCTTT

J: TRBJ1-2
V: TRBV2
D: .
size: .
CDR3: CASRQSPYYYGYTF
DNA: TGTGCCAGCCGACAGAGTCCCTACTACTATGGCTACACCTTC

J: TRBJ1-2
V: TRBV18
D: TRBD1
size: .
CDR3: CASSPPLTGGEGYTF
DNA: TGTGCCAGCTCACCACCCTTAACAGGGGGCGAGGGCTACACCTTC

J: TRBJ1-4
V: TRBV19
D: .
size: .
CDR3: CASSLQATNEKLFF
DNA: TGTGCCAGTAGTCTGCAGGCAACTAATGAAAAACTGTTTTTT

J: TRBJ1-1
V: TRBV6-1
D: TRBD1
size: .
CDR3: CASSEWDRGPIGEAFF
DNA: TGTGCCAGCAGTGAATGGGACAGGGGGCCGATTGGTGAAGCTTTCTTT

J: TRBJ1-2
V: TRBV7-2
D: TRBD1
size: .
CDR3: CASSLGGTGVNYGYTF
DNA: TGTGCCAGCAGCTTAGGGGGGACAGGGGTGAACTATGGCTACACCTTC

J: TRBJ2-6
V: TRBV6-5
D: .
size: once
CDR3: CASSYVGSGANVLTF
DNA: TGTGCCAGCAGTTATGTCGGTTCTGGGGCCAACGTCCTGACTTTC

J: TRBJ2-1
V: TRBV2
D: .
size: .
CDR3: CASAEGGGPYNEQFF
DNA: TGTGCCAGCGCAGAGGGGGGGGGACCCTACAATGAGCAGTTCTTC

J: TRBJ2-3
V: TRBV6-5
D: .
size: .
CDR3: CASSSSTDTQYF
DNA: TGTGCCAGCAGTTCTAGCACAGATACGCAGTATTTT

J: TRBJ1-5
V: TRBV27
D: .
size: .
CDR3: CASSLWGGLEDQPQHF
DNA: TGTGCCAGCAGTTTATGGGGGGGCTTGGAGGATCAGCCCCAGCATTTT

J: TRBJ2-5
V: TRBV4-1
D: .
size: .
CDR3: CASSLGQGQETQYF
DNA: TGCGCCAGCAGCTTGGGGCAGGGGCAAGAGACCCAGTACTTC